The 21 T cell receptor beta chains below all came from one sample that was sequenced in a study of T cell responses to AZD1222 COVID-19 vaccine. The protocol was immunoSEQ multiplex PCR, while the TCRdb copy is restricted to in-frame clones and leaves out a portion. The sample holds over 130,000 clones; 85% to 90% are singletons and the top ten take 1.5% to 2%. The input for sequencing was peripheral blood, taken 28 days after the second AZD1222 dose. These receptors came from an adult who received the AZD1222 COVID-19 vaccine.

The V call is TRBV24-1, the J call TRBJ2-1; D uncertain. Germline lookup yields CDR1 KGHDR and CDR2 SFDVKD. CDR3 length: 11 amino acids. V was trimmed by 3 bases and J by 14 bases, leaving 10 bases between them. CDR3 residues: CATSDRQKEFF. CDR3 sequence (DNA): TGTGCCACCAGTGATAGACAAAAGGAGTTCTTC.

This chain joins TRBV11-1 and TRBJ1-1; D unresolved. Germline CDR1 is SGHAT and CDR2 is FQDESV (reference sequence). V gave up 5 bases and J gave up 1 base, with 11 bases separating them. CDR3 length: 14 amino acids. CDR3 sequence (DNA): TGTGCCAGCAGCATTAGGGCCTCGAACACTGAAGCTTTCTTT. As protein: CASSIRASNTEAFF.

This clone appeared once. This chain uses TRBV28 with TRBJ1-6; D remains unclear. Deletions cut 5 bases from V and 0 bases from J, with 11 bases between. This CDR3 spans 16 amino acids. The V gene's germline CDR1 is MDHEN and CDR2 SYDVKM. In DNA form, the CDR3 reads TGTGCCAGCAGTCAAAAGTCGAGCTCCTATAATTCACCCCTCCACTTT. Translation: CASSQKSSSYNSPLHF. Full variable domain (outside the CDR3, taken from reference TRBV28 and TRBJ1-6): DVKVTQSSRYLVKRTGEKVFLECVQDMDHENMFWYRQDPGLGLRLIYFSYDVKMKEKGDIPEGYSVSREKKERFSLILESASTNQTSMYLCASSQKSSSYNSPLHFGNGTRLTVT.

The rearrangement links TRBV6-2 or TRBV6-3 to TRBJ1-5; D not resolved. Germline V lookup: CDR1 MNHEY, CDR2 SVGEGT. The CDR3 spans 12 residues. The V end lost 2 bases, the J end lost 5 bases, and 4 bases lay between the germline ends. CDR3 amino acids: CASSYGYQPQHF. CDR3 sequence (DNA): TGTGCCAGCAGTTACGGATATCAGCCCCAGCATTTT.

The rearrangement links TRBV11-1 to TRBJ1-1; D ambiguous. This CDR3 contains 13 residues. Germline-derived CDR1 and CDR2 are SGHAT and FQDESV (reference sequence). Trimming removed 2 bases from V and 4 bases from J, with 8 bases in between. The DNA for the CDR3 is TGTGCCAGCAGCTTATCAGGAAGCACTGAAGCTTTCTTT. Encoded protein: CASSLSGSTEAFF.

The genes are TRBV5-1 and TRBJ1-2; 9 positions agree with TRBD1. The CDR3 sequence is 15 residues long. Germline lookup yields CDR1 SGHRS and CDR2 YFSETQ. Trimming removed 0 bases from V and 5 bases from J; junction bases left unmatched: 5. The CDR3 DNA sequence: TGCGCCAGCAGCTTGGCCCGGGACAGGGCATATGGCTACACCTTC. Its translation: CASSLARDRAYGYTF.

The CDR3 sequence is CASSYLRGSSYNEQFF. For the CDR3, the DNA is TGTGCCAGCAGTTACCTCAGGGGAAGCTCCTACAATGAGCAGTTCTTC. V gene TRBV27 combines with J gene TRBJ2-1, with D possibly matching TRBD1 (6 bases). Germline lookup yields CDR1 MNHEY and CDR2 SMNVEV (reference sequence). The V end was cut by 4 bases, the J end by 0 bases, with 13 bases between. This CDR3 contains 16 residues.

V usage is TRBV2 and J usage is TRBJ1-6; 11 bases are a match to TRBD1. Germline CDR1 is SNHLY and CDR2 is FYNNEI. Trimming cost V 5 bases and J 9 bases; bases outside gene matches: 15. This CDR3 has 18 residues. CDR3 sequence reads: CASSPGQGVSVRASPLHF. The CDR3 bases are TGTGCCAGCAGTCCGGGACAGGGGGTTTCGGTGCGGGCTTCACCCCTCCACTTT.

The chain recombines TRBV6-2 or TRBV6-3 with TRBJ2-3; D is unclear. Germline CDR1 is MNHEY and CDR2 is SVGEGT. The CDR3 is 11 amino acids. Trimming stripped 2 bases from V and 7 bases from J, with 4 bases between. CDR3 amino acids: CASSYGNTQYF. CDR3 DNA: TGTGCCAGCAGTTACGGGAATACGCAGTATTTT.

This clone was detected only once. The V and J genes are TRBV7-2 and TRBJ1-5; D is unclear. Trimming took 2 bases from V and 0 from J, leaving 11 bases between them. Looked up from germline, CDR1 is SGHTA and CDR2 is FQGNSA. The CDR3 has 16 amino acids. CDR3 sequence reads: CASSLRSANSNQPQHF. In DNA, the CDR3 is TGTGCCAGCAGCTTAAGGTCCGCGAATAGCAATCAGCCCCAGCATTTT. Complete variable domain (other parts from reference TRBV7-2 and TRBJ1-5): GAGVSQSPSNKVTEKGKDVELRCDPISGHTALYWYRQSLGQGLEFLIYFQGNSAPDKSGLPSDRFSAERTGGSVSTLTIQRTQQEDSAVYLCASSLRSANSNQPQHFGDGTRLSIL.

V usage is TRBV28 and J usage is TRBJ2-1; D is uncertain. The germline CDR1 and CDR2 sequences are MDHEN and SYDVKM. Trimming shortened V by 3 bases and J by 8 bases, and 8 bases separated the two germline ends. The CDR3 runs to 12 residues. The CDR3 DNA follows: TGTGCCAGCAGTTTTGACAAATATGAGCAGTTCTTC. It translates to CASSFDKYEQFF.

This chain uses TRBV24-1 with TRBJ1-2; possible D gene TRBD1, 5 bases. Germline V gives CDR1 KGHDR, CDR2 SFDVKD. The CDR3 length is 15 residues. Trimming pared 2 bases from V and 8 bases from J, leaving 17 bases between. Here the CDR3 reads CATSDSLGHNDGYTF. The CDR3 bases are TGTGCCACCAGTGATTCCCTTGGACACAACGACGGCTACACCTTC.

The chain links TRBV19 to TRBJ1-5; no clear D gene. CDR1 LNHDA and CDR2 SQIVND come from the germline V gene (reference sequence). This CDR3 spans 13 amino acids. Between the trimmed V and J ends, which lost 8 bases and 0 bases, there was a span of 8 bases. The CDR3 DNA reads as TGTGCCAGTCAACACAATAGCAATCAGCCCCAGCATTTT. It yields the protein CASQHNSNQPQHF.

A single count supports this clone. This chain links TRBV5-1 with TRBJ1-6; no clear D gene. Germline V gene sequence: CDR1 SGHRS, CDR2 YFSETQ. The CDR3 has 13 residues. The ends were cut back, 4 bases at V and 7 bases at J, with 9 bases in the middle. CDR3 residues: CASSKDLNSPLHF. CDR3 bases: TGCGCCAGCAGCAAAGACCTAAATTCACCCCTCCACTTT. Drawing the rest from reference TRBV5-1 and TRBJ1-6, the complete variable domain is KAGVTQTPRYLIKTRGQQVTLSCSPISGHRSVSWYQQTPGQGLQFLFEYFSETQRNKGNFPGRFSGRQFSNSRSEMNVSTLELGDSALYLCASSKDLNSPLHFGNGTRLTVT.

The chain employs TRBV6-2 or TRBV6-3 and TRBJ2-2; D perhaps matches TRBD1 (6 bases). CDR3 size: 15 residues. The V gene lost 1 base and the J gene lost 6 bases, with 12 bases spanning the gap. Germline V gene data show CDR1 as MNHEY and CDR2 as SVGEGT. CDR3 in amino acids: CASSYLGARAGELFF. The CDR3 bases are TGTGCCAGCAGTTACTTGGGGGCCCGGGCCGGGGAGCTGTTTTTT.

The chain links TRBV28 to TRBJ1-4; D gene ambiguous. The germline V gene encodes CDR1 MDHEN and CDR2 SYDVKM. The CDR3 consists of 15 residues. Trimming stripped 4 bases from V and 3 bases from J, with 12 bases between. CDR3 residues: CASSSYTRSNEKLFF. CDR3 DNA: TGTGCCAGCAGTTCCTACACCCGATCTAATGAAAAACTGTTTTTT.

The chain employs TRBV21-1 and TRBJ2-7; no check of the table's D call, TRBD1, against the DNA was made. TRBV21-1 is a pseudogene. This CDR3 has 16 residues. Here the CDR3 DNA reads TGTGCCAGCACACACGCAGGGGGTGCACAATCCTACGAGCAGTACTTC. Protein sequence: CASTHAGGAQSYEQYF.

The chain recombines TRBV6-5 with TRBJ1-6; tentatively, D is TRBD1 (6 bases). The germline V and J ends were trimmed by 5 bases and 5 bases, with 13 bases remaining between them. The germline CDR1 and CDR2 sequences are MNHEY and SVGAGI. CDR3 length: 15 amino acids. The CDR3 reads CASSPPTGDNSPLHF. The CDR3 nucleotides read TGTGCCAGCAGTCCCCCGACAGGCGATAATTCACCCCTCCACTTT.

The V call is TRBV6-5, the J call TRBJ1-1, with no clear D. The ends were cut back, 2 bases at V and 0 bases at J, with 10 bases in the middle. The CDR3 is 15 residues long. In germline, CDR1 is MNHEY, CDR2 SVGAGI. In DNA, the CDR3 is TGTGCCAGCAGTTACATGGCCAGGATGAACACTGAAGCTTTCTTT. This sequence encodes CASSYMARMNTEAFF.

This chain connects TRBV3-1 (or the pseudogene TRBV3-2) to TRBJ1-5; unclear D gene. From germline, CDR1 is LGHDT and CDR2 YNNKEL (reference sequence). V lost 0 bases, J lost 4 bases, and 7 bases lay in between. This CDR3 has 14 amino acids. CDR3 sequence: CASSQDLVNQPQHF. The CDR3 nucleotides are TGTGCCAGCAGCCAAGATCTGGTGAATCAGCCCCAGCATTTT.

This chain links TRBV5-1 with TRBJ1-1, with D uncertain. Deletions cut 0 bases from V and 11 bases from J, with 11 bases between. From germline, CDR1 is SGHRS and CDR2 YFSETQ. The CDR3 contains 12 residues. The CDR3 loop reads CASSLEGLEAFF. The CDR3 coding sequence is TGCGCCAGCAGCTTGGAAGGGTTGGAGGCTTTCTTT.